Below, 2 T cell receptor beta chains from the same sample are listed, as sequenced in a study of post-analysis software for immune sequencing data. Findings and caveats of the study: Controls showed lower frequencies than patients for roughly 5 TRBV segments, and TRBV5-6, TRBV5-1 and TRBV20-1 were among these.

Unique molecular identifiers featured in each of the TCR beta cDNA libraries. TCRdb analysed the PCR reads with MiXCR anew, one entry per CDR3 protein. The top ten clones hold about 1.6% of a sample with 150,000 to 200,000 distinct CDR3 sequences, 25% to 35% of them seen once. The antigens for these receptors are not known. Sequences were obtained from blood. The origin of the receptors is a girl under 18 with multiple sclerosis.

V is TRBV13 and J is TRBJ2-1; tentative D call: TRBD2 (6 bases). Trimming removed 5 bases at V and 10 bases at J, with 18 bases between. Germline-derived CDR1 and CDR2 are PRHDT and FYEKMQ (reference sequence). This CDR3 spans 14 amino acids. The CDR3 loop is CASSAFWRGREQFF. In nucleotides, the CDR3 is TGTGCCAGCAGCGCCTTCTGGCGGGGCCGGGAGCAGTTCTTC.

This clonotype has a count of ten or more. The rearrangement uses TRBV4-1 and TRBJ2-7, with unresolved D. The CDR3 totals 14 residues. Deletions cut 2 bases from V and 4 bases from J, with 12 bases between. Germline CDR1 and CDR2: MGHRA and YSYEKL. CDR3 in amino acids: CASSQPPYWYEQYF. As DNA, the CDR3 is TGCGCCAGCAGCCAACCACCTTACTGGTACGAGCAGTACTTC.